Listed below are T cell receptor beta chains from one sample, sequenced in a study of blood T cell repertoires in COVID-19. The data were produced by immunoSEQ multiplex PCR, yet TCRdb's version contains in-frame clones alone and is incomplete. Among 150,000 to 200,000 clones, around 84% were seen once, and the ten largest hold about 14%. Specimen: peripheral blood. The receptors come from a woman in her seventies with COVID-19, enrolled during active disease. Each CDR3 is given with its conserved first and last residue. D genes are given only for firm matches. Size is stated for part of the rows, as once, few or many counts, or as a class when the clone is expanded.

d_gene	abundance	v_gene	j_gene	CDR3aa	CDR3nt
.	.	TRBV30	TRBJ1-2	CAWSDDKVAYGYTF	TGTGCCTGGAGTGACGACAAGGTGGCCTATGGCTACACCTTC
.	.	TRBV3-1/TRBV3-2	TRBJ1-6	CASTSARGSPLHF	TGTGCCAGCACCTCAGCGCGCGGGTCACCCCTCCACTTT
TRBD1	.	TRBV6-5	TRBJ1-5	CASSWGQGDQPQHF	TGTGCCAGCAGCTGGGGACAGGGCGATCAGCCCCAGCATTTT
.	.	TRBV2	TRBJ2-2	CASLRGRNTGELFF	TGTGCCAGCTTACGGGGGAGGAACACCGGGGAGCTGTTTTTT
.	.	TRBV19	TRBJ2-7	CASRGATYEQYF	TGTGCCAGTAGGGGGGCTACCTACGAGCAGTACTTC
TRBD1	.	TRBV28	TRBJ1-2	CASRTGGISGYTF	TGTGCCAGCAGGACAGGGGGGATTTCTGGCTACACCTTC
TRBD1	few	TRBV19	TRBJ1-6	CASSTGQGAASPLHF	TGTGCCAGTAGTACGGGACAGGGGGCGGCTTCACCCCTCCACTTT
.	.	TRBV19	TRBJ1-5	CASNEKDSRQPQHF	TGTGCCAGTAATGAGAAAGATTCGCGGCAGCCCCAGCATTTT
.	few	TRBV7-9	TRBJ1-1	CASSSYRDTEAFF	TGTGCCAGCAGCTCTTACAGAGACACTGAAGCTTTCTTT
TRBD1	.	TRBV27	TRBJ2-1	CASIKGAPYNEQFF	TGTGCCAGCATAAAGGGGGCCCCCTACAATGAGCAGTTCTTC
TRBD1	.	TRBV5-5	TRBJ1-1	CASLPRTGGTTEAFF	TGTGCCAGCCTACCCCGGACAGGGGGAACGACTGAAGCTTTCTTT
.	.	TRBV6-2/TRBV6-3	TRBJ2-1	CASSYSEFAQFF	TGTGCCAGCAGTTACTCGGAGTTTGCGCAGTTCTTC
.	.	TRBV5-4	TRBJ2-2	CASSTTSPGELFF	TGTGCCAGCAGCACCACTAGCCCCGGGGAGCTGTTTTTT
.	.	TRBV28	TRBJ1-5	CASRGTNQPQHF	TGTGCCAGCAGGGGCACCAATCAGCCCCAGCATTTT
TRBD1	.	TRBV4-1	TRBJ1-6	CASSQENVGQGNSPLHF	TGCGCCAGCAGCCAAGAAAATGTAGGACAGGGGAATTCACCCCTCCACTTT
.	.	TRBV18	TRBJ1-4	CASSPSRKEKLFF	TGTGCCAGCTCACCTTCCAGGAAGGAAAAACTGTTTTTT
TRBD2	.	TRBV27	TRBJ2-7	CASSPGGAGVSNEQYF	TGTGCCAGCAGTCCTGGGGGAGCGGGAGTGTCTAACGAGCAGTACTTC
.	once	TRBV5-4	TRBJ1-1	CASSFRGTEAFF	TGTGCCAGCAGCTTTCGCGGGACTGAAGCTTTCTTT
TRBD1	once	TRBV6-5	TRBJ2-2	CASSLTGPHTGELFF	TGTGCCAGCAGTTTGACAGGGCCCCACACCGGGGAGCTGTTTTTT
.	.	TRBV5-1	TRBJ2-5	CASSLAMETQYF	TGCGCCAGCAGCTTGGCCATGGAGACCCAGTACTTC
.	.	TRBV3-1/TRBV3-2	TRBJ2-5	CASSPEEGRGTQYF	TGTGCCAGCAGCCCGGAGGAGGGTCGTGGGACCCAGTACTTC
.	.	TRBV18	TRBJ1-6	CASSPKTGSPLHF	TGTGCCAGCTCACCTAAGACAGGTTCACCCCTCCACTTT
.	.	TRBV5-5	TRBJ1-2	CASSLSRWAGRHTAKTF	TGTGCCAGCAGCTTGAGTCGATGGGCCGGCCGCCACACTGCTAAGACCTTC
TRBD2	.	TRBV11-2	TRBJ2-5	CASSLTSGGLQETQYF	TGTGCCAGCAGCCTTACTAGCGGGGGACTCCAAGAGACCCAGTACTTC
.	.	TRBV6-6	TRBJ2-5	CASSVRMDGETQYF	TGTGCCAGCAGTGTCAGGATGGATGGAGAGACCCAGTACTTC
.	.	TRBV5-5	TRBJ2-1	CASSQNNNEQFF	TGTGCCAGCAGCCAGAACAACAATGAGCAGTTCTTC
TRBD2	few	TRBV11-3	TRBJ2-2	CASSPGTSGRTGELFF	TGTGCCAGCAGCCCCGGGACTAGCGGGCGGACCGGGGAGCTGTTTTTT
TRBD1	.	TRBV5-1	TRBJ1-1	CASSIGTENRNTEAFF	TGCGCCAGCAGCATCGGGACAGAGAATAGGAACACTGAAGCTTTCTTT
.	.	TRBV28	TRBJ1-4	CASSNLGAQVKLFF	TGTGCCAGCAGTAATCTAGGGGCGCAAGTAAAACTGTTTTTT
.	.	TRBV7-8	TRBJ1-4	CASSRTSSNEKLFF	TGTGCCAGCAGTAGGACATCTTCTAATGAAAAACTGTTTTTT
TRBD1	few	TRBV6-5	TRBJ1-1	CASKRDRGPVEAFF	TGTGCCAGCAAAAGGGACAGGGGCCCTGTTGAAGCTTTCTTT
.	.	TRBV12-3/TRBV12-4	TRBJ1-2	CASSFQRLKVF	TGTGCCAGCAGTTTCCAGCGTTTAAAAGTCTTC
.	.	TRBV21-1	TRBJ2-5	CASSKAGGRGGARETQYF	TGTGCCAGCAGCAAAGCGGGGGGTAGAGGGGGCGCGCGGGAGACCCAGTACTTC
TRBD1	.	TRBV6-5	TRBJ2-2	CASTPDRAGELFF	TGTGCCAGCACTCCGGACAGGGCCGGGGAGCTGTTTTTT
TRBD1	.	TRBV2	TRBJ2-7	CASRTTGTGFLYEQYF	TGTGCCAGCAGAACTACCGGGACAGGGTTCCTCTACGAGCAGTACTTC
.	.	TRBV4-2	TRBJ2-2	CASSQEAGPPGELFF	TGTGCCAGCAGCCAAGAGGCGGGGCCTCCCGGGGAGCTGTTTTTT
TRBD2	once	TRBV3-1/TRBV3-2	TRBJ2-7	CASSQVASGGEQYF	TGTGCCAGCAGCCAAGTCGCTAGCGGGGGGGAGCAGTACTTC
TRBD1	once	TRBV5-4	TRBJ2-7	CASSHPGTGVGEQYF	TGTGCCAGCAGCCACCCGGGGACAGGGGTAGGCGAGCAGTACTTC
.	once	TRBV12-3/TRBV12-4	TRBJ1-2	CASSEQGRRDYTF	TGTGCCAGCAGTGAACAGGGAAGAAGGGACTACACCTTC
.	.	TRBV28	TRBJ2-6	CASSLWTASGANVLTF	TGTGCCAGCAGTTTATGGACAGCCTCTGGGGCCAACGTCCTGACTTTC
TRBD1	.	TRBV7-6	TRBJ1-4	CASSLGGQLNEKLFF	TGTGCCAGCAGCTTAGGGGGACAGCTTAATGAAAAACTGTTTTTT
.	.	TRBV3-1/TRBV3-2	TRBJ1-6	CASSPLQANSPLHF	TGTGCCAGCAGCCCTCTACAGGCGAATTCACCCCTCCACTTT
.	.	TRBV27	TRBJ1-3	CASSLSGGATGRSSGNTIYF	TGTGCCAGCAGTTTATCGGGAGGGGCAACAGGACGTTCCTCTGGAAACACCATATATTTT